Sequencing of this TCR beta chain was carried out in a study of blood T cell repertoires in COVID-19. Study at large: Collection of acute and convalescent COVID-19 samples took place in the United States, Italy and Spain.

The CDR3 is 17 residues long. Trimming cost V 4 bases and J 6 bases; bases outside gene matches: 16. Germline V gene lookup returns CDR1 SGHRS and CDR2 YFSETQ. TCRdb's copy holds only in-frame clones and misses some; the assay was immunoSEQ multiplex PCR. The table shows around 360,000 clones, with more than 75% occurring only once. The sample consisted of peripheral blood. This rearrangement joins TRBV5-1 to TRBJ1-2, with TRBD1 matching over 9 bases. This clonotype was sampled from a woman aged 25 to 45 with COVID-19, enrolled during active disease. The CDR3, as DNA: TGCGCCAGCAGCCCTGACGTCCCCGGGACAGGGAGCGATGGCTACACCTTC. It specifies CASSPDVPGTGSDGYTF.